Detailed here is one T cell receptor (beta chain). Its antigen is unidentified. The entry originates in a study of cytomegalovirus exposure and HLA in healthy donors. Study-level findings and limits: The study designated over 150 TCR beta chains cytomegalovirus-associated.

This CDR3 region has 20 residues. V shed 4 bases and J 3 bases; nucleotides not matched to a gene: 18. From germline, CDR1 is SGHRS and CDR2 YFSETQ. This PCR relied on a set of 60 Vbeta primers and 13 Jbeta primers. Assay: immunoSEQ multiplex PCR; the TCRdb copy retains only in-frame clones and omits some. The sample has approximately 150,000 clones; over 65% are singletons. Sequenced material: PBMCs. The sequence derives from a middle-aged man in good health and CMV-seropositive. V gene TRBV5-1 combines with J gene TRBJ2-3, with 12 bases matching TRBD2. CDR3 region: CASSDRGPSGRAVNTDTQYF. Written as DNA, the CDR3 is TGCGCCAGCAGCGACCGAGGCCCTAGCGGGAGGGCCGTCAATACAGATACGCAGTATTTT.